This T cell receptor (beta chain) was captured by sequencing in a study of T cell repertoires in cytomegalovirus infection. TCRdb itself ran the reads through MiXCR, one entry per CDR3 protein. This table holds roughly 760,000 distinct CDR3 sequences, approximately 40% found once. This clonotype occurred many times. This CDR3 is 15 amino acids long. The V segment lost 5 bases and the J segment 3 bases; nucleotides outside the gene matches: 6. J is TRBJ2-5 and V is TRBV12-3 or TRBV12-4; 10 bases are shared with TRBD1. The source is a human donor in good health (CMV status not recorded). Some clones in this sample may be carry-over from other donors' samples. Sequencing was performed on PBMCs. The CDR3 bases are TGTGCCAGCAGTCCGGGACAGGGGTCGGAAGAGACCCAGTACTTC. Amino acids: CASSPGQGSEETQYF.